Below are 26 T cell receptor beta chains sequenced from a single sample in a study of monozygotic twins with inflammatory bowel disease. TCRdb reprocessed the 5' RACE reads, with one entry per CDR3 protein and no DNA. The sample table includes 330,000 or so distinct CDR3 sequences. Material for sequencing was blood. The receptors were sampled from a human donor with ulcerative colitis or Crohn's disease, or a healthy co-twin of an affected twin (not recorded which).

The chain has TRBV23-1 and TRBJ2-5; TCRdb selects TRBD2, and the lack of DNA leaves this call unchecked. TRBV23-1 carries the ORF label, with uncertain function. The CDR3 runs 16 residues. CDR3 sequence: CASSQQRWGPSSTQYF.

The chain carries TRBV5-1 and TRBJ1-1; no DNA is available, so the TRBD1 call from TCRdb remains unchecked. The CDR3 is 16 residues long. Germline V gives CDR1 SGHRS, CDR2 YFSETQ. The CDR3 protein is CASSSSQGGFVTEAFF.

The chain joins TRBV5-1 to TRBJ2-3; TCRdb proposes TRBD2, but this gene call is untestable without DNA. The CDR3 length is 16 residues. Germline CDR1 reads SGHRS; CDR2 reads YFSETQ. This CDR3 reads CASSLGVSSVTDTQYF.

The chain recombines TRBV9 with TRBJ1-3. There are 14 residues in the CDR3. Germline V gene sequence: CDR1 SGDLS, CDR2 YYNGEE. CDR3 protein: CASSESVLGNTIYF.

CDR3 loop: CASSLGQGAQPQHF. The V gene is TRBV7-2, the J gene TRBJ1-5; the TCRdb call, TRBD1, lacks DNA for checking. The CDR3 runs 14 residues. Looked up from germline, CDR1 is SGHTA and CDR2 is FQGNSA.

The chain employs TRBV4-1 and TRBJ2-1; TCRdb returns TRBD2, unconfirmable since there is no DNA. Per the germline V gene, CDR1 is MGHRA and CDR2 is YSYEKL. The length of the CDR3 is 17 residues. The CDR3 region is CASSPSDSGGSYNEQFF.

The chain's CDR3 is CASSLIAGISSYNEQFF. The V gene is TRBV7-2, the J gene TRBJ2-1; TCRdb designates TRBD2, a call that cannot be tested without DNA. The CDR3 length is 17 residues. The germline CDR1 and CDR2 sequences are SGHTA and FQGNSA.

This chain uses TRBV13 with TRBJ2-1; as DNA is missing, the TRBD2 call by TCRdb cannot be tested. The CDR3 spans 16 residues. In germline, CDR1 is PRHDT, CDR2 FYEKMQ (reference sequence). CDR3 amino acids: CASSPTSGGPYNEQFF.

The chain links TRBV5-1 to TRBJ2-1; as DNA is missing, the TRBD1 call by TCRdb cannot be tested. This CDR3 region has 16 residues. Germline V lookup: CDR1 SGHRS, CDR2 YFSETQ. CDR3 sequence reads: CASSLGWGQGGNEQFF.

The rearrangement uses TRBV20-1 and TRBJ2-1; TCRdb selects TRBD2, and the lack of DNA leaves this call unchecked. This CDR3 has 13 amino acids. The germline gives CDR1 DFQATT, CDR2 SNEGSKA (reference sequence). CDR3: CSAKGLGENEQFF.

This chain connects TRBV6-5 to TRBJ1-1. CDR1 is MNHEY, CDR2 SVGAGI, per germline. CDR3 length: 13 amino acids. CDR3 region: CASSYGQHTEAFF.

The chain couples TRBV29-1 to TRBJ2-3; TCRdb designates TRBD2, a call that cannot be tested without DNA. There are 16 residues in the CDR3. The germline CDR1 and CDR2 sequences are SQVTM and ANQGSEA. The chain's CDR3 is CSGRSWASGNTDTQYF.

This chain links TRBV25-1 with TRBJ2-1. The CDR3 is 11 residues long. Germline V CDR1 and CDR2: MGHDK, SYGVNS. The CDR3 region is CASSERGEQFF.

The chain combines TRBV7-2 with TRBJ2-1; the TCRdb call, TRBD1, lacks DNA for checking. Germline CDR1 is SGHTA and CDR2 is FQGNSA. CDR3 length equals 14 residues. The CDR3 protein is CASSHPGQFREQFF.

The CDR3 is CASISNSDTQYF. The chain joins TRBV28 to TRBJ2-3. Germline V CDR1 and CDR2: MDHEN, SYDVKM. This CDR3 spans 12 amino acids. The full variable domain, with the rest looked up from reference TRBV28 and TRBJ2-3, is DVKVTQSSRYLVKRTGEKVFLECVQDMDHENMFWYRQDPGLGLRLIYFSYDVKMKEKGDIPEGYSVSREKKERFSLILESASTNQTSMYLCASISNSDTQYFGPGTRLTVL.

V usage is TRBV11-2 and J usage is TRBJ2-1. The CDR3 runs to 11 residues. In germline, CDR1 is SGHAT, CDR2 FQNNGV. CDR3 sequence: CASSRIGEQFF.

The chain joins TRBV12-3 or TRBV12-4 to TRBJ2-6; the D call from TCRdb, TRBD1, cannot be confirmed without DNA. This CDR3 comprises 16 residues. CDR3 loop: CASREQGGSGANVLTF.

This chain uses TRBV3-1 with TRBJ2-1; TCRdb designates TRBD1, a call that cannot be tested without DNA. The CDR3 totals 15 residues. Germline V gene sequence: CDR1 LGHDT, CDR2 YNNKEL (reference sequence). The CDR3 region is CASSQERKGGNEQFF.

V gene TRBV4-1 combines with J gene TRBJ1-5. Germline loops: CDR1 MGHRA, CDR2 YSYEKL. The CDR3 has 16 amino acids. CDR3 sequence: CASSQVAGAFNQPQHF.

The V call is TRBV30, the J call TRBJ1-1; TCRdb outputs TRBD1, but without DNA this stays unchecked. CDR1 is GTSNPN, CDR2 SVGIG, per germline (reference sequence). The CDR3 extends over 12 amino acids. CDR3 sequence reads: CAWSSGGLEAFF.

V usage is TRBV20-1 and J usage is TRBJ2-3; TCRdb calls TRBD2, which cannot be checked without DNA. CDR3 size: 14 residues. The V gene's germline CDR1 is DFQATT and CDR2 SNEGSKA (reference sequence). CDR3 sequence: CSAQSGLVSDTQYF.

V gene TRBV5-1 combines with J gene TRBJ2-7. Germline V gene data show CDR1 as SGHRS and CDR2 as YFSETQ. This CDR3 comprises 12 residues. The CDR3 here is CASSSGVGEQYF.

The V gene is TRBV5-1, the J gene TRBJ1-1; as DNA is missing, the TRBD1 call by TCRdb cannot be tested. This CDR3 spans 14 amino acids. Germline assignment: CDR1 SGHRS and CDR2 YFSETQ. The CDR3 sequence is CASSLEQGWARAFF. The full variable domain, rest sourced from reference TRBV5-1 and TRBJ1-1, is KAGVTQTPRYLIKTRGQQVTLSCSPISGHRSVSWYQQTPGQGLQFLFEYFSETQRNKGNFPGRFSGRQFSNSRSEMNVSTLELGDSALYLCASSLEQGWARAFFGQGTRLTVV.

This rearrangement joins TRBV18 to TRBJ2-3; TCRdb picks TRBD2, but there is no DNA to check that call. Germline values: CDR1 KGHSH, CDR2 LQKENI. The CDR3 runs 16 residues. CDR3 region: CASSPSGLAFTDTQYF.

This rearrangement joins TRBV7-8 to TRBJ2-6. The CDR3 length is 15 residues. Germline V lookup: CDR1 SGHVS, CDR2 FQNEAQ. The CDR3 here is CASSLAISGANVLTF.

The chain couples TRBV27 to TRBJ2-3; there is no DNA to check the TCRdb D call of TRBD2. The germline CDR1 and CDR2 sequences are MNHEY and SMNVEV (reference sequence). This CDR3 has 17 residues. CDR3 loop: CASSSSSPGYFTDTQYF.